One sample yielded the 16 T cell receptor beta chains listed below, sequenced in a study of blood T cell repertoires in COVID-19. Only in-frame clones appear in the TCRdb table, and some are missing; sequencing was by immunoSEQ multiplex PCR. Of about 73,000 clones detected, about nine tenths appear once; the ten largest clones hold just over 5%. What was sequenced was peripheral blood. These receptors came from a woman younger than 35 with acute or convalescent COVID-19.

This clone was recorded once. This chain connects TRBV5-4 to TRBJ2-3; 13 bases are a match to TRBD2. Trimming removed 4 bases from V and 2 bases from J; junction bases left unmatched: 4. This CDR3 comprises 16 residues. Germline V gives CDR1 SGHNT, CDR2 YYREEE (reference sequence). CDR3 sequence: CASSPGLAGLTDTQYF. CDR3 sequence (DNA): TGTGCCAGCAGCCCGGGACTAGCGGGACTCACAGATACGCAGTATTTT.

The genes are TRBV28 and TRBJ2-5, with a tentative D call TRBD1 (5 bases). The CDR3 runs to 14 residues. V shed 3 bases and J shed 3 bases, with 11 bases lying between them. Germline V CDR1 and CDR2: MDHEN, SYDVKM. This CDR3 is CASSLQGQKETQYF. The CDR3 DNA reads as TGTGCCAGCAGTTTGCAGGGTCAGAAAGAGACCCAGTACTTC.

The chain couples TRBV27 to TRBJ1-5; tentatively, D is TRBD1 (5 bases). The germline V gene has CDR1 MNHEY and CDR2 SMNVEV (reference sequence). The germline V and J ends were trimmed by 6 bases and 4 bases, with 10 bases remaining between them. This CDR3 has 13 residues. CDR3 region: CASRRQPNQPQHF. The CDR3 DNA is TGTGCCAGCAGAAGACAGCCTAATCAGCCCCAGCATTTT.

This clone was found once. This chain uses TRBV12-3 or TRBV12-4 with TRBJ2-1, with D perhaps matching TRBD2 (5 bases). The V end was cut by 3 bases, the J end by 13 bases, with 13 bases between. The CDR3 consists of 12 residues. The CDR3: CASSLGGGNQFF. CDR3 sequence (DNA): TGTGCCAGCAGTTTGGGCGGAGGAAACCAGTTCTTC.

This rearrangement joins TRBV6-2 or TRBV6-3 to TRBJ2-7; weak D call: TRBD1 (6 bases). Per the germline V gene, CDR1 is MNHEY and CDR2 is SVGEGT. This CDR3 region has 16 residues. The V and J ends lost 6 bases and 3 bases respectively, with 21 bases between them. The CDR3, as DNA: TGTGCCAGCAGCTCCGGACAGAATATACTTCTCTACGAGCAGTACTTC. Translating gives CASSSGQNILLYEQYF.

The rearrangement uses TRBV29-1 and TRBJ2-3; 9 bases are a match to TRBD2. The CDR3 extends over 15 amino acids. CDR1 SQVTM and CDR2 ANQGSEA come from the germline V gene. Trimming took 6 bases from V and 6 from J; bases not matched to a gene: 13. CDR3 in DNA: TGCAGCGTGGTCCCCCCTAGCGGGGATGGGGATACGCAGTATTTT. Translation gives CSVVPPSGDGDTQYF.

This clone is a singleton in its sample. The chain is built from TRBV30 and TRBJ1-2; D is perhaps TRBD1 (5 bases). The CDR3 runs 14 residues. Trimming took 0 bases from V and 5 from J, leaving 13 bases between them. The V gene's germline CDR1 is GTSNPN and CDR2 SVGIG (reference sequence). DNA for the CDR3: TGTGCCTGGAGTGTTCGGGGGACGGGGTATGGCTACACCTTC. Protein product: CAWSVRGTGYGYTF.

With regard to this clone: Distinct nucleotide sequences in the sample also encode this CDR3. The chain combines TRBV11-2 with TRBJ2-7; possibly TRBD1 for D (5 bases). Germline CDR1 reads SGHAT; CDR2 reads FQNNGV. The CDR3 is made up of 12 amino acids. The V gene lost 0 bases and the J gene lost 5 bases, with 5 bases spanning the gap. CDR3 loop: CASSLDRDEQYF. The CDR3 DNA reads as TGTGCCAGCAGCTTAGACAGGGACGAGCAGTACTTC.

The chain recombines TRBV6-2 or TRBV6-3 with TRBJ2-3; perhaps TRBD1 as D (6 bases). Per the germline V gene, CDR1 is MNHEY and CDR2 is SVGEGT. V lost 0 bases and J 2 bases, leaving 15 bases between the germline ends. CDR3 length: 17 residues. This CDR3 reads CASSYSASDRYTDTQYF. CDR3 nucleotide sequence: TGTGCCAGCAGTTACTCGGCATCGGACAGATACACAGATACGCAGTATTTT.

The CDR3 sequence is CASSSFSEQFF. Written as DNA, the CDR3 is TGTGCCAGTAGCAGTTTCTCCGAGCAGTTCTTC. The chain carries TRBV19 and TRBJ2-1, with no clear D. The CDR3 has 11 amino acids. CDR1 is LNHDA, CDR2 SQIVND, per germline (reference sequence). The V and J ends lost 6 bases and 10 bases respectively, with 10 bases between them.

The DNA for the CDR3 is TGCAGCGTTGAAGATCGACTAGCGACCCAGAGCGTGGAGACCCAGTACTTC. It specifies CSVEDRLATQSVETQYF. J is TRBJ2-5 and V is TRBV29-1; the match to TRBD2 covers 8 bases. V lost 0 bases and J lost 5; bases outside the gene matches: 14. This CDR3 has 17 amino acids. In germline, CDR1 is SQVTM, CDR2 ANQGSEA.

The J gene is TRBJ2-5, the V gene TRBV11-2; perhaps TRBD2 as D (6 bases). This CDR3 has 17 residues. The germline CDR1 and CDR2 sequences are SGHAT and FQNNGV. V was cut by 1 base and J by 5 bases, with 20 bases left in between. CDR3: CASSLVRGWTGTETQYF. CDR3 DNA: TGTGCCAGCAGCTTAGTACGGGGGTGGACGGGAACTGAGACCCAGTACTTC.

The rearrangement links TRBV28 to TRBJ2-5; TRBD1 matches at 9 bases. Per germline, CDR1 MDHEN and CDR2 SYDVKM. CDR3 length: 14 amino acids. J was trimmed by 6 bases and V by 5 bases; bases with no gene match: 7. The CDR3 loop reads CASSKAGTGKTQYF. Here the CDR3 DNA reads TGTGCCAGCAGTAAGGCTGGGACAGGGAAGACCCAGTACTTC.

This clone was counted a single time. V is TRBV19 and J is TRBJ1-2; no clear D. Germline assignment: CDR1 LNHDA and CDR2 SQIVND (reference sequence). This CDR3 has 15 residues. V shed 3 bases and J shed 2 bases, with 13 bases lying between them. The DNA of the CDR3 is TGTGCCAGTAGTATGAAAGTTCCGGGAAACTATGGCTACACCTTC. This translates into CASSMKVPGNYGYTF.

V gene TRBV6-4 combines with J gene TRBJ2-1; 10 nucleotides match TRBD2. The CDR3 spans 15 residues. J lost 5 bases, V lost 2 bases, and 3 bases had no gene match. From germline, CDR1 is MRHNA and CDR2 SNTAGT. The CDR3 protein is CASSDGTSANNEQFF. CDR3 in DNA: TGTGCCAGCAGTGACGGGACTAGCGCAAACAATGAGCAGTTCTTC.

Remarks on this clone: A junction end diverges from the germline sequence, so it may reflect a read error. This chain joins TRBV6-2 or TRBV6-3 and TRBJ2-2, with 10 nucleotides matching TRBD2. Germline V CDR1 and CDR2: MNHEY, SVGEGT. The CDR3 extends over 16 amino acids. CDR3 sequence (DNA): TGTGCCAGCAGCACTCACACTAGCGGGAACTCCGGGGAGCTGTTTTTT. Residues: CASSTHTSGNSGELFF.